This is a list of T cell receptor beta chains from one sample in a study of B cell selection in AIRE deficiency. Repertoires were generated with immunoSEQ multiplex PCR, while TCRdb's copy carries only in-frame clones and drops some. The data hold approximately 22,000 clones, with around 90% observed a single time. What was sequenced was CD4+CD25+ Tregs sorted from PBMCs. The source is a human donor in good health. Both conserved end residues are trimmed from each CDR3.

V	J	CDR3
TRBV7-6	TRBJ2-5	ASSAPGLAGETQY
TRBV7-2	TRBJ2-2	ASSLEQTGELF
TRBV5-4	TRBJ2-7	ASSLSAGAVYEQY
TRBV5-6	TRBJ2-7	ASSFSRGRAYEQY
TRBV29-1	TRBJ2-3	SGLAAPTDTQY
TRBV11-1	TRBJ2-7	ASSLRSSGGAYEQY
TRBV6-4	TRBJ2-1	ASRSNNEQF
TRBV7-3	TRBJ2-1	ASSLLAGSYNEQF
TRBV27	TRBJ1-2	ASAVGFSGYGYT
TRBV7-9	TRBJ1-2	ASSFGLKGYT
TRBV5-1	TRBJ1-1	ASRRGQLNTEAF
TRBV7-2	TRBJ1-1	ASSLGAGSTEAF
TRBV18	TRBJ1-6	ASSSTDYNSPLH
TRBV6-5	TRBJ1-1	ASSYSGREAF
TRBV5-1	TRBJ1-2	ASSLVGDYGYT
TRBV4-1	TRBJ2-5	ASSHLAGYQETQY
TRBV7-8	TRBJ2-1	ASKMGEGRDEQF
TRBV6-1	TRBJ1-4	ASSFWTGNEKLF
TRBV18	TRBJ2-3	ASSSDRADTQY
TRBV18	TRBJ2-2	ASSPRQGTNTGELF
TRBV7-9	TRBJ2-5	ASSLGVQGDSETQY
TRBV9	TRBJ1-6	ASSVGTGTSSYNSPLH
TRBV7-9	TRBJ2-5	ASSSRRIQETQY
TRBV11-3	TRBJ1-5	ASSLFPSSYSNQPQH